The clone carrying this TCR beta chain was picked up one time. Its antigen is unidentified. This sample was included in a study of vaccination and CD4 T cells after COVID-19. Study background: The makeup of the convalescents was six males and four females, two of them Hispanic. Post-diagnosis, post-COVID samples were collected after a median 101 days, ranging 35 to 161. Each control culture was treated with a CEFX pool, an HIV-1 Nef pool, or no peptide.

Cultured CD4+ T cell DNA underwent sequencing with the Oncomine TCR Beta short-read assay. TCRdb recomputed calls from the PCR reads with MiXCR, one row per CDR3 protein. Here the sample spans tens of thousands of distinct CDR3 sequences, about 68% being singletons. Treatment meaning: roughly 10-day PBMC culture with coronavirus spike peptide pools or control peptides (ViraFEST assay). ViraFEST grew antigen-specific T cells using peptide pools, then sequenced TCRs. CDR3 length: 15 residues. Germline CDR1 reads SGHTA; CDR2 reads FQGTGA. The V segment lost 3 bases and the J segment 4 bases; nucleotides outside the gene matches: 3.

V usage is TRBV7-3 and J usage is TRBJ2-5; 12 bases line up with TRBD1. Material: CD4+ T cells from blood, cultured in vitro. The origin of this receptor is a human donor who had recovered from COVID-19. This CDR3 is CASSFGTGGSETQYF. CDR3 coding DNA: TGTGCCAGCAGCTTTGGGACAGGGGGCTCAGAGACCCAGTACTTC.